What follows describes a single T cell receptor (beta chain). What it recognizes is unknown. This record belongs to a study of T cell repertoires in cytomegalovirus infection. Study information: TCR beta signatures that were public indicated CMV infection and matching HLA type.

TCRdb called the reads again in MiXCR, with one record for every CDR3 protein. Seen here are 500,000 to 600,000 distinct CDR3 sequences, more than 15% observed once, and the top ten hold 20% to 30%. Study-level results: Dominant in the ex vivo response were TCR beta clonotypes restricted by HLA-C and specific for CMV. CMV carriers with the relevant HLA were identified by cumulative public TCR beta family frequency.

Germline loops: CDR1 SEHNR, CDR2 FQNEAQ (reference sequence). The CDR3 length is 17 residues. After removal of 3 bases from V and 0 bases from J, the junction contained 8 bases not matched to a gene. The clonotype originates from a human donor in good health (CMV status not recorded). Some clones in this sample may be carry-over from other donors' samples. The source material was CD8+ T cells from PBMCs. The genes are TRBV7-9 and TRBJ1-1, with 9 bases that match TRBD1. The CDR3, as DNA: TGTGCCAGCAGCTTCCCCGAGACAGGGGGAATGAACACTGAAGCTTTCTTT. It codes for CASSFPETGGMNTEAFF.